This T cell receptor (beta chain) derives from a study of CD8 T cells in ankylosing spondylitis. Whole-study findings and limits: Prior work had noted some motif variants in reactive arthritis blood and synovial fluid. Matched ankylosing spondylitis synovial fluid reportedly contained a significantly enriched population of disease-linked clones.

Construction of TCR beta libraries was performed using quantitative 5'-RACE with molecular barcodes. TCRdb itself ran the 5' RACE reads through MiXCR, one entry per CDR3 protein. The table has roughly 160,000 distinct CDR3 sequences, 9.8% seen once. This clonotype has only a few counts. The antigen is unknown. Germline CDR1 and CDR2: SGHNT and YENEEA. The CDR3 extends over 11 amino acids. Trimming shortened V by 8 bases and J by 5 bases, and 7 bases separated the two germline ends. Sequenced material: blood, either unsorted or a sorted T cell fraction (not recorded which). This sequence was found in a female donor with ankylosing spondylitis or in good health (not recorded which). The chain combines TRBV11-3 with TRBJ2-1; D unclear. The CDR3 DNA sequence: TGTGCCAGCGAAGATGACAATGAGCAGTTCTTC. It yields the protein CASEDDNEQFF.